The clone carrying this T cell receptor (beta chain) was seen a single time. The CDR3 sequence is 19 residues long. V lost 4 bases, J lost 4 bases, and 29 bases lay in between. CDR1 LGHNA and CDR2 YNFKEQ come from the germline V gene. This sample was included in a study of control samples from healthy donors and cancer patients. The data were produced by immunoSEQ multiplex PCR, yet TCRdb's version contains in-frame clones alone and is incomplete. The table records some 74,000 clones, about 95% of them present only once. The sequence came from a woman aged 30 to 39 in good health. Sample: blood. The V call is TRBV4-2, the J call TRBJ2-7; possibly TRBD1 for D (8 bases). This chain's CDR3 is CASSRNILRGQGGGYEQYF. The DNA for the CDR3 is TGTGCCAGCAGCCGAAATATATTAAGAGGACAGGGAGGGGGGTACGAGCAGTACTTC.